A selection of T cell receptor beta chains follows, all from one sample in a study of blood T cell repertoires in COVID-19. Method: immunoSEQ multiplex PCR; TCRdb's copy keeps in-frame clones and lacks some. The sample has under 450,000 clones, roughly four fifths seen once. Sequenced material: PBMCs or T cells enriched from blood (not recorded which). The origin of the receptors is a woman between 45 and 65 years old who had recovered from COVID-19. The CDR3 runs from the conserved cysteine through the conserved F or W. D genes are given only for firm matches. Some rows have no size entry. The others give once, few or many, or a class for an expanded clone.

J: TRBJ1-6
V: TRBV30
D: NA
size: NA
DNA: TGTGCCTGGACGGGGAGCTCCTATAATTCACCCCTCCACTTT
CDR3: CAWTGSSYNSPLHF

J: TRBJ1-5
V: TRBV4-1
D: NA
size: NA
DNA: TGCGCCAGCAGCCAAGACACATATCAGCCCCAGCATTTT
CDR3: CASSQDTYQPQHF

J: TRBJ1-6
V: TRBV14
D: NA
size: NA
DNA: TGTGCCAGCAGCCTAACTTACGGGACTTGGCCCCTCCACTTT
CDR3: CASSLTYGTWPLHF

J: TRBJ1-5
V: TRBV7-2
D: TRBD1
size: NA
DNA: TGTGCCAGCAGCTTAGAACGGACAGGGCCCTCGGCTCAGCCCCAGCATTTT
CDR3: CASSLERTGPSAQPQHF

J: TRBJ1-2
V: TRBV2
D: NA
size: NA
DNA: TGTGCCAGCAGATCAACAGGCAGTTATGGCTACACCTTC
CDR3: CASRSTGSYGYTF

J: TRBJ1-2
V: TRBV5-1
D: TRBD1
size: NA
DNA: TGCGCCAGCAGCTTGGGGTCGCCTGGACAGGCCAGGGACTACACCTTC
CDR3: CASSLGSPGQARDYTF

J: TRBJ1-3
V: TRBV19
D: NA
size: few
DNA: TGTGCCAGTATGGGGCATACAGGGTCAGGAAACACCATATATTTT
CDR3: CASMGHTGSGNTIYF

J: TRBJ2-7
V: TRBV19
D: NA
size: NA
DNA: TGTGCCAGTAGTATCGTGGGGGCCGAGCAGTACTTC
CDR3: CASSIVGAEQYF

J: TRBJ1-6
V: TRBV30
D: NA
size: NA
DNA: TGTGCCTGGACCCCAGGGAAGGGTAATTCACCCCTCCACTTT
CDR3: CAWTPGKGNSPLHF

J: TRBJ2-3
V: TRBV5-1
D: TRBD1
size: few
DNA: TGCGCCAGCACCAGACAGGGAAGCACAGATACGCAGTATTTT
CDR3: CASTRQGSTDTQYF

J: TRBJ1-6
V: TRBV5-6
D: TRBD1
size: NA
DNA: TGTGCCAGCATGTGGAGAGGACAGGGGGCGTTGGGTTCACCCCTCCACTTT
CDR3: CASMWRGQGALGSPLHF

J: TRBJ2-1
V: TRBV7-8
D: TRBD2
size: NA
DNA: TGTGCCAGCAGCTTAGTAGCGGGGGGGAACAATGAGCAGTTCTTC
CDR3: CASSLVAGGNNEQFF

J: TRBJ1-4
V: TRBV6-2/TRBV6-3
D: NA
size: NA
DNA: TGTGCCAGCAGTTACGGCCTTGCAACTAATGAAAAACTGTTTTTT
CDR3: CASSYGLATNEKLFF

J: TRBJ2-7
V: TRBV5-1
D: NA
size: NA
DNA: TGCGCCAGCAGCTCCGCCTACGAGCAGTACTTC
CDR3: CASSSAYEQYF

J: TRBJ1-5
V: TRBV19
D: NA
size: NA
DNA: TGTGCCAGTAATACAGGGTTAGGTCAGCCCCAGCATTTT
CDR3: CASNTGLGQPQHF

J: TRBJ1-1
V: TRBV5-6
D: NA
size: NA
DNA: TGTGCCAGCAGCCTTAACACTGAAGCTTTCTTT
CDR3: CASSLNTEAFF

J: TRBJ1-6
V: TRBV6-5
D: TRBD1
size: few
DNA: TGTGCCAGCAGTCTTCAGGGGGCGGCTAATTCACCCCTCCACTTT
CDR3: CASSLQGAANSPLHF